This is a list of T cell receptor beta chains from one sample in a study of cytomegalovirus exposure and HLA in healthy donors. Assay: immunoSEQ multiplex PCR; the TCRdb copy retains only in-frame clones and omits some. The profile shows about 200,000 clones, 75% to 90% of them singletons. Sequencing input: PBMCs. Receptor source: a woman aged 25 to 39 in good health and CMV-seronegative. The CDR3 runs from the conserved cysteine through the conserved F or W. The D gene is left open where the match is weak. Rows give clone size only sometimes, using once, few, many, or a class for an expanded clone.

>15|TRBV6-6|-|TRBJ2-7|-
TGTGCCAGCAGTTACGGCGGGGTCACTATATACGAGCAGTACTTC
CASSYGGVTIYEQYF
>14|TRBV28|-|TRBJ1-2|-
TGTGCCAGCAGTTTACCGAAAGCTGCGGGGGGCTACACCTTC
CASSLPKAAGGYTF
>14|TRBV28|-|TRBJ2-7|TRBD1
TGTGCCAGCAGAGTACCGGGACAGTCCTACGAGCAGTACTTC
CASRVPGQSYEQYF
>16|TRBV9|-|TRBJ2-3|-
TGTGCCAGCAGCGCCGCTATGGGGAGGCGCACAGATACGCAGTATTTT
CASSAAMGRRTDTQYF
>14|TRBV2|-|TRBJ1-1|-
TGTGCCAGTTCGGAGCAAGCCGTGAACACTGAAGCTTTCTTT
CASSEQAVNTEAFF
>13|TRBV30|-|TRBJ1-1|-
TGTGCCTGGAGTACACTATTCGGAAATGAAGCTTTCTTT
CAWSTLFGNEAFF
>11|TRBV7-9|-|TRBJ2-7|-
TGTGCCAGCAGCTTCCTATACGAGCAGTACTTC
CASSFLYEQYF
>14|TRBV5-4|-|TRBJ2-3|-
TGTGCCAGCAGCTTGTGGAGTGCCACAGATACGCAGTATTTT
CASSLWSATDTQYF
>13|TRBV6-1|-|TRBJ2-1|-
TGTGCCAGCAGTACACAGCCCGTCAATGAGCAGTTCTTC
CASSTQPVNEQFF
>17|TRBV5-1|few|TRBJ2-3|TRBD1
TGCGCCAGCAGCTACCACCGGACAGGGGAAGGCACAGATACGCAGTATTTT
CASSYHRTGEGTDTQYF
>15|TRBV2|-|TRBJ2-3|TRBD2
TGTGCCAGCAGACCCCCGGGACTAGGCACAGATACGCAGTATTTT
CASRPPGLGTDTQYF
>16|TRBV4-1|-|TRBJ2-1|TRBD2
TGCGCCAGCAGCCGGGGAACTAGCGGGAGTTACAATGAGCAGTTCTTC
CASSRGTSGSYNEQFF
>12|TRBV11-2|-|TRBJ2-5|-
TGTGCCAGCAGCCCCCCGGGAGAGACCCAGTACTTC
CASSPPGETQYF
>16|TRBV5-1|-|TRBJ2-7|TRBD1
TGCGCCAGCAGCTTACGGGACAGGGCCATCCCCTACGAGCAGTACTTC
CASSLRDRAIPYEQYF
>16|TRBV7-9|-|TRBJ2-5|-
TGTGCCAGCAGCTTATCAACCGGGACTGTAAAAGAGACCCAGTACTTC
CASSLSTGTVKETQYF
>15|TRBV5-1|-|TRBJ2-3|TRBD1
TGCGCCAGCAGCTTCGGACAGGCTAGCACAGATACGCAGTATTTT
CASSFGQASTDTQYF
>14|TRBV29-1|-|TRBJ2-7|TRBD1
TGCAGCGTAACCAGAAACAGGGGCTCCTACGAGCAGTACTTC
CSVTRNRGSYEQYF
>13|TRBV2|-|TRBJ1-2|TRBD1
TGTGCCGAAACCCGGGACAGGCGATATGGCTACACCTTC
CAETRDRRYGYTF
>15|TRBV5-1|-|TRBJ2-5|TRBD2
TGCGCCAGCACCATGGGACTAGCGGGAAGGAAGACCCAGTACTTC
CASTMGLAGRKTQYF
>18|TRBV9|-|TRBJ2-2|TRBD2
TGTGCCAGCAGCGTCCAGACTAGCGGGGGCGCGAACACCGGGGAGCTGTTTTTT
CASSVQTSGGANTGELFF
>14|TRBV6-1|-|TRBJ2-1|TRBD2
TGTGCCAGCAGTGAGGGACTAGCCGTGAATGAGCAGTTCTTC
CASSEGLAVNEQFF
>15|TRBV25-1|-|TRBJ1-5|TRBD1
TGTGCCAGCAGTGAGGGGACAGGGGGCAATCAGCCCCAGCATTTT
CASSEGTGGNQPQHF
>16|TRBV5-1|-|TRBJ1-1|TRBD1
TGCGCCAGCAGAACCGACAGGGGGCATGGGGACACTGAAGCTTTCTTT
CASRTDRGHGDTEAFF
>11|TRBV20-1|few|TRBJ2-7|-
TGCAGTGCCGCCTACAGCTACGAGCAGTACTTC
CSAAYSYEQYF
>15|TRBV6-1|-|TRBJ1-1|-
TGTGCCAGCAGTGAAGGACAGACCTGGAACACTGAAGCTTTCTTT
CASSEGQTWNTEAFF
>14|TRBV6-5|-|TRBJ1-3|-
TGTGCCAGCGGTCCGTCGGGCTCTGGAAACACCATATATTTT
CASGPSGSGNTIYF
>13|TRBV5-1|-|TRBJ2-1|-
TGCGCCAGCAGCTTGGCCATAGGGGATGAGCAGTTCTTC
CASSLAIGDEQFF
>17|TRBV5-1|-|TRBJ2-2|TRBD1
TGCGCCAGCAGCTTGGAAGTACAGGGGGCGAACACCGGGGAGCTGTTTTTT
CASSLEVQGANTGELFF
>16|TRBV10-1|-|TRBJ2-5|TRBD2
TGCGCCAGCAGTGAAGGGGTTAGCGGGGGCCAAGAGACCCAGTACTTC
CASSEGVSGGQETQYF
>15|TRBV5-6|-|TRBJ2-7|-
TGTGCCAGCAGCTTGGCAATCAACAGGGACCACGAGCAGTACTTC
CASSLAINRDHEQYF
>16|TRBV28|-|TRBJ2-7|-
TGTGCCAGCAGTTATTTATCAGGCAGGGTTAATGGCGAGCAGTACTTC
CASSYLSGRVNGEQYF
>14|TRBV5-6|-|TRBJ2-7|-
TGTGCCAGCAGCTTGGGTCGGTACTCCTACGAGCAGTACTTC
CASSLGRYSYEQYF
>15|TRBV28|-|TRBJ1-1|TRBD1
TGTGCCAGCAGACACCGACAGGGCGCGAACACTGAAGCTTTCTTT
CASRHRQGANTEAFF
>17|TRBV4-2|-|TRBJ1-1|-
TGTGCCAGCAGCCAAGAACGGGGGATCGGGTCCAACACTGAAGCTTTCTTT
CASSQERGIGSNTEAFF
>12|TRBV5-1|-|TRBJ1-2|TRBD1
TGCGCCAGCAGCCGGACAGGGGATGGCTACACCTTC
CASSRTGDGYTF
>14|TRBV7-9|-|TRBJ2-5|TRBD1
TGTGCCAGCAGCTTTATCAGGGGGCAAGAGACCCAGTACTTC
CASSFIRGQETQYF
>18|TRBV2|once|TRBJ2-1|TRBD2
TGTGCCAGCAGTGAGGCACATGCGCTAGCGGCCTCCTACAATGAGCAGTTCTTC
CASSEAHALAASYNEQFF
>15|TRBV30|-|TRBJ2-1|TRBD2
TGTGCCTGGAGTGTAGACAGCGGGGTCTACAATGAGCAGTTCTTC
CAWSVDSGVYNEQFF
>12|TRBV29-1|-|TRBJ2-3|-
TGCAGCGTTGTAGGGGGGGCAGATACGCAGTATTTT
CSVVGGADTQYF
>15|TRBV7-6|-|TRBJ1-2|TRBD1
TGTGCCAGCAGTCCCCGGGACAGGGTTTCCTATGGCTACACCTTC
CASSPRDRVSYGYTF
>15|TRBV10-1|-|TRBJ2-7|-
TGCGCCAGCAGTGAGAACGTGGGAGTGGGCTACGAGCAGTACTTC
CASSENVGVGYEQYF
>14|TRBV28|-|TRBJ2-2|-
TGTGCCAGCAGTTTGGCAGGTGGGACCGGGGAGCTGTTTTTT
CASSLAGGTGELFF
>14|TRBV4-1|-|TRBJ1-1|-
TGCGCCAGCAGCCAACACAATGTGAACACTGAAGCTTTCTTT
CASSQHNVNTEAFF
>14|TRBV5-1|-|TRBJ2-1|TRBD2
TGCGCCAGCAGTACTAGCGGGGCCTACAATGAGCAGTTCTTC
CASSTSGAYNEQFF
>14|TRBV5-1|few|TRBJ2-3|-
TGCGCCAGCAGCTTGTCGGGTAACACAGATACGCAGTATTTT
CASSLSGNTDTQYF
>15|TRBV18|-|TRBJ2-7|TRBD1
TGTGCCAGCTCACCATTCGGGACAGGGACCAACGAGCAGTACTTC
CASSPFGTGTNEQYF
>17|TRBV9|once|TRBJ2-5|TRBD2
TGTGCCAGCAGCGTAGGGGCTAGCGGGAGCCTCCAAGAGACCCAGTACTTC
CASSVGASGSLQETQYF